Presented here are 21 T cell receptor beta chains from one specimen sequenced in a study of identical twins. MiXCR was run by TCRdb on the 5' RACE reads, yielding one entry per CDR3 protein. The sample yields hundreds of thousands of distinct CDR3 sequences, approximately 20% seen once. This sample was also put to use in a study of yellow fever vaccine responses in identical twins.

Sequencing was carried out using CD4+ T cells sorted from blood. The receptors here all came from a woman younger than 35 in good health.

This clonotype was detected a few times. The CDR3 here is CSAFRTSYNEQFF. The CDR3 DNA follows: TGCAGTGCTTTCCGGACGTCCTACAATGAGCAGTTCTTC. The rearrangement uses TRBV20-1 and TRBJ2-1, with D unclear. V lost 5 bases to trimming and J lost 1 base, with 9 bases between them. This CDR3 region has 13 residues. Per the germline V gene, CDR1 is DFQATT and CDR2 is SNEGSKA (reference sequence).

The chain carries TRBV27 and TRBJ2-7; no clear D gene. The CDR3 extends over 13 amino acids. Germline-derived CDR1 and CDR2 are MNHEY and SMNVEV (reference sequence). Between the trimmed V and J ends, which lost 5 bases and 0 bases, there was a span of 8 bases. The CDR3: CASSGKSSYEQYF. The CDR3 nucleotides are TGTGCCAGCAGTGGTAAGAGCTCCTACGAGCAGTACTTC.

The rearrangement joins TRBV18 to TRBJ2-7; a possible D gene is TRBD1 (7 bases). From germline, CDR1 is KGHSH and CDR2 LQKENI. Trimming left V 0 bases short and J 4 bases short, with 16 bases between. The length of the CDR3 is 16 residues. CDR3 coding DNA: TGTGCCAGCTCACCACCCCCAGGGGGGTTAGCGTACGAGCAGTACTTC. Translated, it gives CASSPPPGGLAYEQYF. The full variable domain, with the rest looked up from reference TRBV18 and TRBJ2-7, is NAGVMQNPRHLVRRRGQEARLRCSPMKGHSHVYWYRQLPEEGLKFMVYLQKENIIDESGMPKERFSAEFPKEGPSILRIQQVVRGDSAAYFCASSPPPGGLAYEQYFGPGTRLTVT.

This chain links TRBV12-3 or TRBV12-4 with TRBJ2-1; a weak D match, TRBD1 (9 bases). The CDR3 covers 18 residues. The germline V and J ends were trimmed by 6 bases and 6 bases, with 27 bases remaining between them. The CDR3 here is CASRSGTGSSGSFNEQFF. The CDR3 coding sequence is TGTGCCAGCAGGTCCGGGACAGGGTCCAGCGGGAGCTTCAATGAGCAGTTCTTC.

This clonotype occurred a few times. The chain joins TRBV28 to TRBJ1-2; TRBD1 matches at 7 bases. CDR3 length: 14 amino acids. The germline CDR1 and CDR2 sequences are MDHEN and SYDVKM. Trimming removed 6 bases from V and 4 bases from J; junction bases left unmatched: 8. CDR3 bases: TGTGCCAGCAGGCTACAGGGGCAGCGCTATGGCTACACCTTC. Its protein product is CASRLQGQRYGYTF.

This clonotype has just a few counts. The chain is built from TRBV7-9 and TRBJ2-6; D is unresolved. This CDR3 is 14 amino acids long. V lost 3 bases to trimming and J lost 0 bases, with 3 bases between them. CDR1 and CDR2 (germline): SEHNR, FQNEAQ (reference sequence). The CDR3, as DNA: TGTGCCAGCAGCTTTACCTCTGGGGCCAACGTCCTGACTTTC. Translation: CASSFTSGANVLTF.

V gene TRBV7-9 combines with J gene TRBJ2-1; D possibly corresponds to TRBD1 (5 bases). The V end was cut by 3 bases, the J end by 8 bases, with 17 bases between. CDR1 SEHNR and CDR2 FQNEAQ come from the germline V gene (reference sequence). This CDR3 is built from 15 residues. The CDR3 sequence is CASSLSRVLDYEQFF. The CDR3 DNA follows: TGTGCCAGCAGCTTGAGCAGGGTGCTTGATTATGAGCAGTTCTTC.

The gene calls are TRBV12-3 or TRBV12-4 and TRBJ2-1; 10 nucleotides match TRBD2. V trimming: 0 bases; J trimming: 9 bases; junction bases outside the gene matches: 8. The CDR3 contains 16 residues. The CDR3 bases are TGTGCCAGCAGTTTAGCCGGGGCTAGCGGGAGCGGTGAGCAGTTCTTC. Protein product: CASSLAGASGSGEQFF.

The CDR3 nucleotides are TGTGCCAGCAGCCTGAGTTCCCGAGAAGAGACCCAGTACTTC. The encoded protein is CASSLSSREETQYF. The V and J genes are TRBV11-3 and TRBJ2-5, with D hard to call. The CDR3 loop spans 14 amino acids. Per the germline V gene, CDR1 is SGHNT and CDR2 is YENEEA. Trimming removed 5 bases from V and 3 bases from J, with 13 bases in between.

The gene calls are TRBV18 and TRBJ2-1; perhaps TRBD2 as D (6 bases). CDR1 is KGHSH, CDR2 LQKENI, per germline. Trimming removed 3 bases at V and 7 bases at J, with 16 bases between. The CDR3 totals 15 residues. The CDR3 loop reads CASSPGGILGNEQFF. DNA of the CDR3: TGTGCCAGCTCACCCGGGGGAATCTTAGGGAATGAGCAGTTCTTC.

Only a few counts were recorded for this clonotype. The DNA of the CDR3 is TGTGCCAGCAGCTTAAATTCAGGGGAAGGCAATGAGCAGTTCTTC. It specifies CASSLNSGEGNEQFF. This chain uses TRBV11-2 with TRBJ2-1; D is perhaps TRBD1 (6 bases). CDR1 is SGHAT, CDR2 FQNNGV, per germline. V lost 2 bases, J lost 6 bases, and 14 bases lay in between. This CDR3 region has 15 residues.

The CDR3 reads CSVEVSGSGETQYF. CDR3 nucleotides: TGCAGCGTTGAAGTTAGCGGGAGTGGAGAGACCCAGTACTTC. The chain recombines TRBV29-1 with TRBJ2-5, with 9 bases matching TRBD2. The CDR3 is 14 amino acids. With 1 base clipped from V and 4 bases from J, the junction kept 4 bases outside the gene matches. CDR1 and CDR2 (germline): SQVTM, ANQGSEA.

This clonotype was detected only a few times. This chain joins TRBV18 and TRBJ1-5, with D possibly matching TRBD1 (6 bases). The CDR3 is made up of 14 amino acids. V lost 3 bases and J 4 bases, leaving 10 bases between the germline ends. Germline CDR1 and CDR2: KGHSH and LQKENI. This CDR3 reads CASSPVQGNQPQHF. The CDR3 coding sequence is TGTGCCAGCTCACCGGTACAGGGTAATCAGCCCCAGCATTTT.

The rearrangement joins TRBV6-5 to TRBJ2-2; TRBD2 matches 11 bases. CDR1 is MNHEY, CDR2 SVGAGI, per germline. There are 16 residues in the CDR3. Trimming removed 0 bases from V and 5 bases from J; junction bases left unmatched: 2. The CDR3 DNA is TGTGCCAGCAGTTACTCCAGACTAGCGGGAACCGGGGAGCTGTTTTTT. Translation: CASSYSRLAGTGELFF.

The chain links TRBV3-1 to TRBJ1-6, with 9 bases aligning to TRBD1. Germline loops: CDR1 LGHDT, CDR2 YNNKEL (reference sequence). The CDR3 spans 18 residues. The V and J ends lost 2 bases and 5 bases, in that order; junction bases with no gene match: 10. Written as DNA, the CDR3 is TGTGCCAGCAGCCAATGGGGGACAGGGAGTAGCGATAATTCACCCCTCCACTTT. Protein: CASSQWGTGSSDNSPLHF.

This clonotype has more than one count but fewer than ten. The CDR3 bases are TGTGCCAGCAGTGGTAACAGGGTTCAGGGGGAGACCCAGTACTTC. It yields the protein CASSGNRVQGETQYF. The chain carries TRBV6-1 and TRBJ2-5; the D gene is possibly TRBD1 (6 bases). Germline V lookup: CDR1 MNHNS, CDR2 SASEGT. The CDR3 has 15 residues. V lost 4 bases and J lost 5, with 17 bases in between.

The sample holds a few counts of this clonotype. The rearrangement uses TRBV12-3 or TRBV12-4 and TRBJ2-1, with 10 bases fitting TRBD2. The CDR3 is 15 residues long. The trim removed 4 bases at V and 9 bases at J, leaving 9 bases unmatched. As DNA, the CDR3 is TGTGCCAGCAGTTCCGCTAGCGGGAGTGTCGGTGAGCAGTTCTTC. Protein product: CASSSASGSVGEQFF.

The sample holds a few counts of this clonotype. The J gene is TRBJ2-7, the V gene TRBV5-1; 7 bases are shared with TRBD1. J lost 0 bases, V lost 0 bases, and 3 bases had no gene match. CDR3 size: 15 residues. Germline-derived CDR1 and CDR2 are SGHRS and YFSETQ. The CDR3 DNA sequence: TGCGCCAGCAGCTTGGGAGACAGGGCCTCCTACGAGCAGTACTTC. This codes for CASSLGDRASYEQYF.

J is TRBJ1-1 and V is TRBV5-1; 10 bases match TRBD1. Germline values: CDR1 SGHRS, CDR2 YFSETQ. The length of the CDR3 is 15 residues. Trimming removed 5 bases from V and 3 bases from J; junction bases left unmatched: 7. The CDR3 loop is CASRRDRGLYTEAFF. CDR3 nucleotides: TGCGCCAGCAGACGGGACAGGGGACTTTACACTGAAGCTTTCTTT.

The table lists this clonotype with a few counts. The CDR3 DNA reads TGTGCCAGCAGTCTTGGTGGCCGCTATAATTCACCCCTCCACTTT. Translation gives CASSLGGRYNSPLHF. J is TRBJ1-6 and V is TRBV12-3 or TRBV12-4; D remains unclear. There are 15 residues in the CDR3. V was pared by 5 bases and J by 3 bases, with 11 bases between.

This sequence joins TRBV5-1 and TRBJ2-1, with 7 positions matching TRBD1. Germline V gene sequence: CDR1 SGHRS, CDR2 YFSETQ. Germline trimming cut 5 bases from V and 4 bases from J; bases unmatched to any gene: 9. This CDR3 is 15 amino acids long. The CDR3 is CASRGWDRPYNEQFF. The CDR3 DNA reads as TGCGCCAGCAGGGGGTGGGACAGACCGTACAATGAGCAGTTCTTC.